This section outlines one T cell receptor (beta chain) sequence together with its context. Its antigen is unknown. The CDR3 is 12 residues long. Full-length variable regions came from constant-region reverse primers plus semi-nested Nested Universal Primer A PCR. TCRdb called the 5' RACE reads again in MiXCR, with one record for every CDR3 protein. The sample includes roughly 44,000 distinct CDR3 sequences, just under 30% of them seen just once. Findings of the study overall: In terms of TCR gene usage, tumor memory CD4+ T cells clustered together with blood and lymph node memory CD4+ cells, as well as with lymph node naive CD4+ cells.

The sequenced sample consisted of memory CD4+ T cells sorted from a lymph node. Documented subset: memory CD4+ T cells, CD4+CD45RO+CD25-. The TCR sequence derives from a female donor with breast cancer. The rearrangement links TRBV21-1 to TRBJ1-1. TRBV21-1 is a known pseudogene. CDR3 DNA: TGTGCCAGCAGCAGGGAGGGGGCTGAAGCTTTCTTT. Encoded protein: CASSREGAEAFF.